The next 5 T cell receptor beta chains were all read from a single sample in a study of T-cell reconstitution after alpha-beta-depleted transplantation in children. Researchers prepared the TCRbeta library using unique molecular identifiers, the study reports. TCRdb reprocessed the PCR reads via MiXCR and lists one record per CDR3 protein. The table records some 87,000 distinct CDR3 sequences, roughly 16% of them present only once. Sequenced material: PBMCs, mostly from graft donor cells, taken 180 days after TCRalphabeta/CD19-depleted stem cell transplant. The receptors stem from a male patient aged 2-15 years who had a stem cell transplant for acute lymphoblastic leukemia, so the T cells may come from the graft donor.

The chain recombines TRBV7-9 with TRBJ2-7; tentative D call: TRBD2 (6 bases). This CDR3 region has 16 residues. The germline V gene has CDR1 SEHNR and CDR2 FQNEAQ (reference sequence). V was cut by 3 bases and J by 0 bases, with 15 bases left in between. The chain's CDR3 is CASSFLRSGSSYEQYF. The CDR3 region has the DNA TGTGCCAGCAGCTTTTTAAGATCCGGGAGCTCCTACGAGCAGTACTTC.

This clonotype was recorded a few times. In DNA form, the CDR3 reads TGTGCCGTGATTCCGAACTCAGGGGGACCCTACGAGCAGTACTTC. Protein product: CAVIPNSGGPYEQYF. This chain joins TRBV10-3 and TRBJ2-7; TRBD1 matches at 7 bases. V was pared by 11 bases and J by 2 bases, with 15 bases of the junction left unmatched. The CDR3 has 15 residues. Looked up from germline, CDR1 is ENHRY and CDR2 is SYGVKD.

A few counts support this clonotype. The chain is built from TRBV5-1 and TRBJ1-1, with D unresolved. Germline V gene sequence: CDR1 SGHRS, CDR2 YFSETQ. V shed 5 bases and J shed 2 bases, with 10 bases lying between them. The CDR3 covers 13 residues. CDR3 nucleotide sequence: TGCGCCAGCAGGATTCAGGCAAACACTGAAGCTTTCTTT. It yields the protein CASRIQANTEAFF.

The sample holds a few counts of this clonotype. The chain has TRBV20-1 and TRBJ2-3; perhaps TRBD2 as D (6 bases). The V gene's germline CDR1 is DFQATT and CDR2 SNEGSKA (reference sequence). The CDR3 sequence is 13 residues long. The germline V and J ends were trimmed by 6 bases and 2 bases, with 12 bases remaining between them. The CDR3 region has the DNA TGCAGTGCCCCGGGGGAAACCACAGATACGCAGTATTTT. Residues: CSAPGETTDTQYF.

The CDR3 protein is CASSSRGQRDTQYF. CDR3 nucleotide sequence: TGTGCCAGCAGTTCCAGGGGGCAAAGAGATACGCAGTATTTT. The chain combines TRBV12-3 or TRBV12-4 with TRBJ2-3, with 8 bases aligning to TRBD1. There are 14 residues in the CDR3. V was pared by 4 bases and J by 5 bases, with 5 bases of the junction left unmatched.